Below are 5 T cell receptor beta chains sequenced from a single sample in a study of shared clonotypes between healthy human individuals. Only in-frame clones appear in the TCRdb table, and some are missing; sequencing was by immunoSEQ multiplex PCR. Of over 2 million clones listed, over 85% were seen once; the top ten hold roughly 1%. Naive CD8 cells lacked CD45RO and underwent positive selection for CCR7, leaving out terminally differentiated effector memory CD45RA+ cells. Sequencing was performed on naive CD8+ T cells sorted from blood. The source of these receptors is a man aged 18 to 29 in good health.

The chain employs TRBV30 and TRBJ1-2; D perhaps matches TRBD1 (5 bases). CDR3 length: 15 residues. Germline CDR1 is GTSNPN and CDR2 is SVGIG (reference sequence). V shed 3 bases and J shed 0 bases, with 14 bases lying between them. The DNA for the CDR3 is TGTGCCTGGAGCGTACCGACAGAGGCTAACTATGGCTACACCTTC. Residues: CAWSVPTEANYGYTF.

This clone was counted only a few times. The chain uses TRBV13 and TRBJ1-6; no reliable D call. Deletions cut 5 bases from V and 5 bases from J, with 4 bases between. The V gene's germline CDR1 is PRHDT and CDR2 FYEKMQ (reference sequence). The CDR3 has 12 amino acids. CDR3 bases: TGTGCCAGCAGCGACCATAATTCACCCCTCCACTTT. Protein sequence: CASSDHNSPLHF.

The gene calls are TRBV7-9 and TRBJ2-7; 11 bases are shared with TRBD1. Trimming took 4 bases from V and 7 from J; bases not matched to a gene: 9. CDR3 size: 15 residues. The germline gives CDR1 SEHNR, CDR2 FQNEAQ (reference sequence). CDR3 in DNA: TGTGCCAGCAGCTCTGTTGGACAGGGGGCAGGTGAGCAGTACTTC. It codes for CASSSVGQGAGEQYF. Full variable domain (outside the CDR3, taken from reference TRBV7-9 and TRBJ2-7): DTGVSQNPRHKITKRGQNVTFRCDPISEHNRLYWYRQTLGQGPEFLTYFQNEAQLEKSRLLSDRFSAERPKGSFSTLEIQRTEQGDSAMYLCASSSVGQGAGEQYFGPGTRLTVT.

The V gene is TRBV7-9, the J gene TRBJ2-5; no reliable D call. CDR1 SEHNR and CDR2 FQNEAQ come from the germline V gene (reference sequence). Trimming stripped 5 bases from V and 0 bases from J, with 7 bases between. The CDR3 is 13 amino acids. CDR3 nucleotides: TGTGCCAGCAGCCCCCCGTACCAAGAGACCCAGTACTTC. Translating it yields CASSPPYQETQYF. Drawing the rest from reference TRBV7-9 and TRBJ2-5, the complete variable domain is DTGVSQNPRHKITKRGQNVTFRCDPISEHNRLYWYRQTLGQGPEFLTYFQNEAQLEKSRLLSDRFSAERPKGSFSTLEIQRTEQGDSAMYLCASSPPYQETQYFGPGTRLLVL.

The chain employs TRBV7-9 and TRBJ1-4; unclear D gene. Trimming stripped 0 bases from V and 2 bases from J, with 10 bases between. Germline V CDR1 and CDR2: SEHNR, FQNEAQ (reference sequence). The CDR3 covers 16 residues. The CDR3 DNA sequence: TGTGCCAGCAGCTTAGCGTCGGGCGTCACTAATGAAAAACTGTTTTTT. This codes for CASSLASGVTNEKLFF.